This TCR beta chain came from a study of cytomegalovirus exposure and HLA in healthy donors. The CDR3 sequence is 12 residues long. Germline V lookup: CDR1 MGHRA, CDR2 YSYEKL. V dropped 1 base and J dropped 10 bases, with 8 bases sitting between them. It was with 60 Vbeta and 13 Jbeta primers that the PCR ran. TCRdb's table, derived via immunoSEQ multiplex PCR, lists solely in-frame clones and lacks some. The table shows about 110,000 clones, with roughly 13% occurring only once. This clone has a single count. The sequence was obtained from a man between 35 and 55 years old in good health and CMV-seropositive. J is TRBJ2-1 and V is TRBV4-1; possibly TRBD2 for D (6 bases). Sequencing used PBMCs. The chain's CDR3 is CASSQGREEQFF. For the CDR3, the DNA is TGCGCCAGCAGCCAAGGGAGGGAAGAGCAGTTCTTC.